This T cell receptor beta chain was recorded in a study of beta chain features in type 1 diabetes. On the study more broadly: There were approximately 100,000,000 sorted cells examined across all samples. Study results and limitations: Moderate yet significant TCRB CDR3 shortening was seen in Type 1 diabetes patients in all four CD4+ subsets.

This clone was counted between two and nine times. Its antigen remains unknown. TCRB transcripts that were expressed got sequenced, as all of the isolated RNA had been reverse transcribed. The method was immunoSEQ multiplex PCR; TCRdb's version includes in-frame clones alone and lacks a portion of them. The sample lists 850,000 to 900,000 clones, roughly 17% occurring once. Germline-derived CDR1 and CDR2 are MDHEN and SYDVKM. CDR3 length: 16 amino acids. Losses at the gene ends were 6 bases for V and 2 bases for J; bases not matched to a gene: 7. Sequencing input: naive CD4+ T cells from blood. The rearrangement joins TRBV28 to TRBJ2-3; 11 bases fit TRBD2. The receptor comes from a woman between 18 and 29 years old in good health. The CDR3 DNA reads TGTGCCAGCAGCGGTCAGACTAGCGGGGACACAGATACGCAGTATTTT. Amino acid sequence: CASSGQTSGDTDTQYF.